The 17 T cell receptor beta chains listed next were all sequenced from one sample in a study of T cell responses to AZD1222 COVID-19 vaccine (TCRdb year 2021). The time point label for this specimen denotes: baseline before first vaccination. Library construction relied on the immunoSEQ multiplex PCR assay. Here the immuneACCESS table is served through TCRdb, limited to in-frame sequences with V and J called. Missing clones are a known gap in these copies; in checked studies unresolved V genes cover under half, and the rest lacks a known reason. For this sample the table gives about 76,000 clones, of which over 75% were detected only once. Clones ranked in the top ten supply 11% of the sample. Sample: peripheral blood, taken on day 0 of AZD1222 vaccination. These receptor sequences come from an adult in good health.

This clone came up a few times. Distinct nucleotide sequences in the sample also encode this CDR3. The chain joins TRBV7-9 to TRBJ1-1, with 11 bases fitting TRBD1. J was trimmed by 5 bases and V by 4 bases; bases with no gene match: 3. This CDR3 spans 14 amino acids. CDR1 and CDR2 (germline): SEHNR, FQNEAQ (reference sequence). The CDR3 reads CASSYGTGGTEAFF. The CDR3 nucleotides are TGTGCCAGCAGCTATGGGACAGGGGGAACTGAAGCTTTCTTT. Using reference TRBV7-9 and TRBJ1-1 for the parts outside the CDR3, the full variable domain is DTGVSQNPRHKITKRGQNVTFRCDPISEHNRLYWYRQTLGQGPEFLTYFQNEAQLEKSRLLSDRFSAERPKGSFSTLEIQRTEQGDSAMYLCASSYGTGGTEAFFGQGTRLTVV.

This chain connects TRBV2 to TRBJ2-4; D unclear. With 0 bases removed from V and 5 bases from J, the gap between germline ends came to 14 bases. Germline assignment: CDR1 SNHLY and CDR2 FYNNEI. The CDR3 runs to 16 residues. This chain's CDR3 is CASSEAGPFPQNIQYF. CDR3 coding DNA: TGTGCCAGCAGTGAAGCCGGGCCCTTCCCCCAAAACATTCAGTACTTC.

The rearrangement links TRBV14 to TRBJ2-4, with TRBD1 matching over 9 bases. The CDR3 runs to 16 residues. Germline V CDR1 and CDR2: SGHDN, FVKESK. J was trimmed by 0 bases and V by 6 bases; bases with no gene match: 6. As DNA, the CDR3 is TGTGCCAGCAGTCTAGTGACAGGGGGAGCCAAAAACATTCAGTACTTC. Protein: CASSLVTGGAKNIQYF.

This chain uses TRBV12-5 with TRBJ2-2; D may be TRBD1 (5 bases). The CDR3 is 15 amino acids. V was shortened by 1 base and J by 4 bases, with 10 bases between the two germline ends. The germline V gene has CDR1 LGHNT and CDR2 FRNRAP. In DNA form, the CDR3 reads TGTGCTAGTGGTTTGGCCCAGGGCCGCACCGGGGAGCTGTTTTTT. Its translation is CASGLAQGRTGELFF.

The chain joins TRBV4-2 to TRBJ1-4, with TRBD1 matching over 7 bases. This CDR3 has 17 amino acids. The V and J ends lost 4 bases and 7 bases, in that order; junction bases with no gene match: 15. Germline V lookup: CDR1 LGHNA, CDR2 YNFKEQ. CDR3: CASSPQGGPQGFEKLFF. The DNA of the CDR3 is TGTGCCAGCAGCCCTCAAGGGGGGCCACAGGGGTTTGAAAAACTGTTTTTT.

The V call is TRBV7-3, the J call TRBJ2-1, with 9 bases lining up with TRBD2. This CDR3 region has 15 residues. The germline V gene has CDR1 SGHTA and CDR2 FQGTGA. V shed 2 bases and J 6 bases; nucleotides not matched to a gene: 5. The CDR3 nucleotides read TGTGCCAGCAGCTTACGACTAGCGGCTTTCAATGAGCAGTTCTTC. It translates to CASSLRLAAFNEQFF.

CDR3 sequence: CASSLEKYQETQYF. The CDR3 coding sequence is TGTGCCAGCAGCTTGGAAAAGTACCAAGAGACCCAGTACTTC. J is TRBJ2-5 and V is TRBV7-9; no reliable D call. Germline V gene lookup returns CDR1 SEHNR and CDR2 FQNEAQ (reference sequence). The CDR3 consists of 14 residues. Trimming removed 3 bases from V and 0 bases from J, with 8 bases in between.

V gene TRBV27 combines with J gene TRBJ1-2, with D uncertain. V dropped 4 bases and J dropped 4 bases, with 10 bases sitting between them. This CDR3 is 13 amino acids long. Germline values: CDR1 MNHEY, CDR2 SMNVEV (reference sequence). The CDR3 here is CASSSGPPYGYTF. DNA of the CDR3: TGTGCCAGCAGTTCTGGACCCCCCTATGGCTACACCTTC.

The CDR3 sequence is CASSPDLYGYTF. The CDR3 DNA is TGTGCCAGCAGTCCCGACCTCTATGGCTACACCTTC. V usage is TRBV7-9 and J usage is TRBJ1-2; D gene unclear. There are 12 residues in the CDR3. V lost 6 bases to trimming and J lost 4 bases, with 9 bases between them. Germline lookup yields CDR1 SEHNR and CDR2 FQNEAQ (reference sequence).

This chain links TRBV12-3 or TRBV12-4 with TRBJ1-3; D not resolved. The V and J ends lost 5 bases and 0 bases respectively, with 5 bases between them. The CDR3 covers 13 residues. The CDR3 DNA follows: TGTGCCAGCAGTCGGAGCTCTGGAAACACCATATATTTT. Translated: CASSRSSGNTIYF.

Only a few counts were recorded for this clone. The genes are TRBV11-1 and TRBJ2-1; 13 positions agree with TRBD2. CDR3 length equals 16 residues. J lost 5 bases, V lost 3 bases, and 4 bases had no gene match. Germline-derived CDR1 and CDR2 are SGHAT and FQDESV (reference sequence). CDR3 nucleotide sequence: TGTGCCAGCAGCTTTACCGGACTAGCGGGAGACAATGAGCAGTTCTTC. Encoded protein: CASSFTGLAGDNEQFF.

V usage is TRBV18 and J usage is TRBJ1-1, with a tentative D call TRBD1 (5 bases). Trimming took off 3 bases at V and 1 base at J, with 9 bases between the two ends. This CDR3 region has 14 residues. CDR1 is KGHSH, CDR2 LQKENI, per germline. The CDR3 reads CASSPDRTNTEAFF. In nucleotides, the CDR3 is TGTGCCAGCTCACCCGACAGAACGAACACTGAAGCTTTCTTT.

This clone was seen only once. The gene calls are TRBV7-8 and TRBJ1-2, with D unclear. This CDR3 has 13 residues. V lost 3 bases and J 7 bases, leaving 12 bases between the germline ends. The germline V gene encodes CDR1 SGHVS and CDR2 FQNEAQ. CDR3 DNA: TGTGCCAGCAGCTTTGACATTTTCCGTGGCTACACCTTC. Encoded protein: CASSFDIFRGYTF.

The chain combines TRBV5-6 with TRBJ2-7; D unclear. Germline CDR1 and CDR2: SGHDT and YYEEEE. The CDR3 covers 15 residues. V dropped 4 bases and J dropped 3 bases, with 17 bases sitting between them. The CDR3 coding sequence is TGTGCCAGCAGCCCCCTCGGTTCCGGTAACTACGAGCAGTACTTC. Its translation: CASSPLGSGNYEQYF.

The chain couples TRBV7-2 to TRBJ1-3; D ambiguous. V shed 5 bases and J shed 0 bases, with 17 bases lying between them. This CDR3 is built from 17 residues. Germline V gene sequence: CDR1 SGHTA, CDR2 FQGNSA. The CDR3 coding sequence is TGTGCCAGCAGCCCACTCGACGGATTGAGCTCTGGAAACACCATATATTTT. It yields the protein CASSPLDGLSSGNTIYF.

The rearrangement joins TRBV21-1 to TRBJ2-7; the table's D call TRBD2 went unverified against the DNA. TRBV21-1 counts as a pseudogene. The CDR3 is 11 residues long. The CDR3 region is CASSPIYEQYF. Written as DNA, the CDR3 is TGTGCCAGCAGCCCTATTTACGAGCAGTACTTC.

This chain connects TRBV27 to TRBJ2-7; either TRBD1 or TRBD2 may fit D (5 bases each). Germline loops: CDR1 MNHEY, CDR2 SMNVEV (reference sequence). Trimming took off 6 bases at V and 2 bases at J, with 14 bases between the two ends. CDR3 length: 14 residues. CDR3 sequence: CASSRGTVPYEQYF. Here the CDR3 DNA reads TGTGCCAGCAGCCGAGGGACGGTCCCCTACGAGCAGTACTTC.